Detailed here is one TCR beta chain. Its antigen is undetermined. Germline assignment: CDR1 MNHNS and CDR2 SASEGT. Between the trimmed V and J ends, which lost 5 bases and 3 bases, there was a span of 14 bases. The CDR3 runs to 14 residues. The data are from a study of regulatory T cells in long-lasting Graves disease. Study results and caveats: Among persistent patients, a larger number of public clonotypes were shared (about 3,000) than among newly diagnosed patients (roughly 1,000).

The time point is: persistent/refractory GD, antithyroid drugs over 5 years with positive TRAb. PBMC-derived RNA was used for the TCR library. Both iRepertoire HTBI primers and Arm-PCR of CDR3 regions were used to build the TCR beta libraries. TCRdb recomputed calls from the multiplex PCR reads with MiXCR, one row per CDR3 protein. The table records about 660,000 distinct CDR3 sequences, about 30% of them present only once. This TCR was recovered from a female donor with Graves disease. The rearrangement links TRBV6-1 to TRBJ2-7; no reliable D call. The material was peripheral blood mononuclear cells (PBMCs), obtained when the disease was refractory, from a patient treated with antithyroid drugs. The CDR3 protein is CASSRSRISYEQYF. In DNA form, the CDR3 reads TGTGCCAGCAGTCGCTCGAGAATCAGCTACGAGCAGTACTTC.